This TCR beta chain was retrieved from a study of cytomegalovirus exposure and HLA in healthy donors. TCRdb keeps only in-frame clones here, not all; method: immunoSEQ multiplex PCR. The sample has 75,000 to 90,000 clones, 85% to 95% seen once. Separate from the approximately 700-subject first cohort was the approximately 120-subject validation cohort, to which the donors belonged. Study-wide results and limits: Reports described diagnosis of cytomegalovirus status by the classifier as highly specific and sensitive. Generally TCR sequences proved uncommon, though certain public TCRs appeared in numerous donors. The study labeled about 160 TCR beta chains cytomegalovirus-associated.

Concerning this clone: Its matching antigen is unknown.

What was sequenced was PBMCs. The TCR originated in a woman aged 18-30 years in good health and CMV-seronegative.

CDR3 in amino acids: CASSLGEKGRYYEQYF. The CDR3 coding sequence is TGCGCCAGCAGCCTCGGTGAGAAGGGGCGTTACTACGAGCAGTACTTC. V and J are TRBV4-1 and TRBJ2-7; D possibly corresponds to TRBD1 (5 bases). The V gene's germline CDR1 is MGHRA and CDR2 YSYEKL. V lost 4 bases to trimming and J lost 3 bases, with 19 bases between them. This CDR3 has 16 residues.